Following are 30 T cell receptor beta chains from one sample sequenced in a study of T cells expressing NK-cell markers. With the 5' RACE reads reprocessed, TCRdb shows one record per CDR3 protein and no DNA. Its clone listing holds 160,000 or so distinct CDR3 sequences. The specimen sequenced was blood T cells: a sorted CD56 or NKG2C T cell subset, CD4+ or CD8+ T cells, or bulk PBMC T cells (not recorded which). All receptors derive from a woman aged 18 to 75 in good health.

The rearrangement uses TRBV28 and TRBJ2-7; TCRdb returns TRBD1, unconfirmable since there is no DNA. Looked up from germline, CDR1 is MDHEN and CDR2 is SYDVKM. The CDR3 totals 17 residues. This CDR3 reads CASSYPLGGGRSYEQYF.

The chain combines TRBV5-1 with TRBJ2-7; the D call from TCRdb, TRBD2, cannot be confirmed without DNA. The CDR3 covers 13 residues. The germline V gene encodes CDR1 SGHRS and CDR2 YFSETQ. The CDR3 sequence is CASSRDLNYEQYF.

This chain connects TRBV6-1 to TRBJ2-3; TCRdb outputs TRBD1, but without DNA this stays unchecked. The CDR3 is made up of 15 amino acids. CDR1 MNHNS and CDR2 SASEGT come from the germline V gene. The CDR3 region is CASRGAGGFTDTQYF.

The CDR3 sequence: CASSRDRNTEAFF. This rearrangement joins TRBV7-9 to TRBJ1-1. This CDR3 spans 13 amino acids. The germline V gene encodes CDR1 SEHNR and CDR2 FQNEAQ (reference sequence).

The genes are TRBV29-1 and TRBJ2-3. Looked up from germline, CDR1 is SQVTM and CDR2 is ANQGSEA. CDR3 length equals 15 residues. CDR3 amino acids: CSVEERKLATDTQYF.

The chain uses TRBV7-9 and TRBJ1-1; there is no DNA to check the TCRdb D call of TRBD1. Per the germline V gene, CDR1 is SEHNR and CDR2 is FQNEAQ (reference sequence). This CDR3 is built from 15 residues. This chain's CDR3 is CAGAVGGTLNTEAFF.

The chain uses TRBV27 and TRBJ2-6; the D call of TRBD2 rests on TCRdb alone, since no DNA is present to check it. This CDR3 comprises 20 residues. Looked up from germline, CDR1 is MNHEY and CDR2 is SMNVEV (reference sequence). The CDR3 reads CASRPQPLAGGVFRRNVLTF.

The chain carries TRBV27 and TRBJ2-3; TCRdb selects TRBD2, and the lack of DNA leaves this call unchecked. Germline CDR1 and CDR2: MNHEY and SMNVEV (reference sequence). There are 17 residues in the CDR3. The CDR3: CASSFLPGTSGLDTQYF.

The rearrangement uses TRBV27 and TRBJ2-7; there is no DNA to check the TCRdb D call of TRBD1. Germline CDR1 MNHEY, CDR2 SMNVEV (reference sequence). This CDR3 spans 14 amino acids. CDR3 in amino acids: CASSSGTGEYEQYF.

CDR3 in amino acids: CASSLTTSGGTETQYF. This chain links TRBV7-3 with TRBJ2-5; the TCRdb D gene call, TRBD2, has no DNA to confirm it. CDR3 length equals 16 residues. The V gene's germline CDR1 is SGHTA and CDR2 FQGTGA.

The V call is TRBV12-3 or TRBV12-4, the J call TRBJ1-1; no DNA is available, so the TRBD1 call from TCRdb remains unchecked. This CDR3 has 13 residues. The CDR3 reads CASSPTGVTEAFF.

The chain has TRBV7-3 and TRBJ1-6; TCRdb picks TRBD1, but there is no DNA to check that call. In germline, CDR1 is SGHTA, CDR2 FQGTGA. The CDR3 extends over 17 amino acids. This CDR3 is CASSLLGRVVRNSPLHF.

This chain joins TRBV20-1 and TRBJ2-5; the D call of TRBD2 rests on TCRdb alone, since no DNA is present to check it. CDR1 is DFQATT, CDR2 SNEGSKA, per germline (reference sequence). The CDR3 covers 13 residues. The CDR3 loop is CSAVAGGKRTQYF.

This chain uses TRBV20-1 with TRBJ2-1; TCRdb's D gene call, TRBD1, goes unchecked for lack of DNA. Germline V gene lookup returns CDR1 DFQATT and CDR2 SNEGSKA (reference sequence). The CDR3 is 14 amino acids. The CDR3 is CSASTWGVYNEQFF.

The chain carries TRBV20-1 and TRBJ2-3. CDR1 is DFQATT, CDR2 SNEGSKA, per germline (reference sequence). This CDR3 has 15 residues. CDR3 sequence reads: CSARDRRLGTDTQYF.

The V gene is TRBV5-6, the J gene TRBJ2-1. Per germline, CDR1 SGHDT and CDR2 YYEEEE. The CDR3 spans 15 residues. CDR3 region: CASSFATHPDNEQFF.

The chain carries TRBV10-3 and TRBJ1-5. This CDR3 has 13 amino acids. In germline, CDR1 is ENHRY, CDR2 SYGVKD. CDR3 amino acids: CAISQSENQPQHF.

The chain has TRBV18 and TRBJ2-1; the D call from TCRdb, TRBD1, cannot be confirmed without DNA. The germline gives CDR1 KGHSH, CDR2 LQKENI. The CDR3 is made up of 16 amino acids. CDR3 sequence: CASSPFGTGPYNEQFF.

V is TRBV12-3 or TRBV12-4 and J is TRBJ1-3. The CDR3 runs to 15 residues. The CDR3 is CASSYGTSSGNTIYF.

The chain combines TRBV10-3 with TRBJ2-7. Germline V gene data show CDR1 as ENHRY and CDR2 as SYGVKD. This CDR3 is built from 15 residues. CDR3 loop: CAISDNKIPPYEQYF.

The rearrangement joins TRBV20-1 to TRBJ1-1; TCRdb gives TRBD1 as the D gene, but with no DNA this cannot be confirmed. Germline V CDR1 and CDR2: DFQATT, SNEGSKA (reference sequence). This CDR3 spans 14 amino acids. CDR3 in amino acids: CSFQRGPLNTEAFF.

The chain is built from TRBV10-3 and TRBJ1-2; the TCRdb call, TRBD1, lacks DNA for checking. The CDR3 runs to 15 residues. CDR1 and CDR2 (germline): ENHRY, SYGVKD. The CDR3 loop reads CAIRGRDLPSEGYTF.

The chain joins TRBV5-1 to TRBJ2-7; the D call from TCRdb, TRBD2, cannot be confirmed without DNA. This CDR3 region has 13 residues. Germline CDR1 and CDR2: SGHRS and YFSETQ. CDR3 loop: CASSLERENEQYF.

This chain connects TRBV7-3 to TRBJ2-2; the D call of TRBD1 rests on TCRdb alone, since no DNA is present to check it. This CDR3 is built from 16 residues. Germline V gene data show CDR1 as SGHTA and CDR2 as FQGTGA. The CDR3 protein is CASSSQGVVGTGELFF.

The gene calls are TRBV5-6 and TRBJ2-7. Germline-derived CDR1 and CDR2 are SGHDT and YYEEEE. This CDR3 has 15 amino acids. The CDR3 here is CASSLLGLGSYEQYF.

The CDR3 sequence: CASVAGGSRQETQYF. V and J are TRBV3-1 and TRBJ2-5; TCRdb gives TRBD2 as the D gene, but with no DNA this cannot be confirmed. The CDR3 spans 15 residues. Germline V CDR1 and CDR2: LGHDT, YNNKEL (reference sequence).

The chain links TRBV5-1 to TRBJ2-4; no DNA is available, so the TRBD2 call from TCRdb remains unchecked. From germline, CDR1 is SGHRS and CDR2 YFSETQ. The CDR3 is 18 amino acids. This CDR3 reads CASSLGLAGGPTKNIQYF.

The V gene is TRBV4-1, the J gene TRBJ1-4; TCRdb returns TRBD1, unconfirmable since there is no DNA. CDR3 length equals 20 residues. The V gene's germline CDR1 is MGHRA and CDR2 YSYEKL. The CDR3 reads CASSQEGYARGMSRSEKLFF.

This chain connects TRBV18 to TRBJ2-7; TCRdb indicates TRBD1, and absent DNA this call remains unverified. Germline CDR1 and CDR2: KGHSH and LQKENI. The CDR3 extends over 14 amino acids. CDR3 region: CASSTWDSYNEQYF.

The rearrangement links TRBV7-9 to TRBJ2-7; TCRdb reports TRBD1, a call that lacks DNA to check it against. The CDR3 is made up of 17 amino acids. Germline V gene sequence: CDR1 SEHNR, CDR2 FQNEAQ (reference sequence). CDR3: CASSSPTWPDLTYEQYF.